One sample yielded the 26 T cell receptor beta chains listed below, sequenced in a study of shared clonotypes between healthy human individuals. Terminally differentiated effector memory CD45RA+ cells were excluded by CCR7 positive selection of CD45RO-negative cells. The method was immunoSEQ multiplex PCR; TCRdb's version includes in-frame clones alone and lacks a portion of them. The sample yields around 600,000 clones, roughly 98% seen once. Sequencing input: naive CD8+ T cells sorted from blood. All receptors come from a man in his thirties or forties in good health.

V gene TRBV4-1 combines with J gene TRBJ2-7, with a weak D call TRBD2 (6 bases). Trimming left V 0 bases short and J 4 bases short, with 13 bases between. This CDR3 comprises 15 residues. Germline loops: CDR1 MGHRA, CDR2 YSYEKL. CDR3 region: CASSQEAGLLYEQYF. For the CDR3, the DNA is TGCGCCAGCAGCCAAGAGGCGGGACTCTTGTACGAGCAGTACTTC.

This sequence joins TRBV9 and TRBJ1-2; 8 nucleotides agree with TRBD1. Per the germline V gene, CDR1 is SGDLS and CDR2 is YYNGEE. J lost 4 bases, V lost 3 bases, and 14 bases had no gene match. The length of the CDR3 is 17 residues. CDR3 region: CASSDRTGKEFGYGYTF. CDR3 bases: TGTGCCAGCAGCGACAGGACAGGGAAAGAGTTCGGCTATGGCTACACCTTC.

This chain links TRBV7-7 with TRBJ2-2; 9 bases fit TRBD1. In germline, CDR1 is SSHAT, CDR2 FNYEAQ (reference sequence). This CDR3 contains 16 residues. The V segment lost 1 base and the J segment 4 bases; nucleotides outside the gene matches: 4. The CDR3 loop reads CASSLEDRGGTGELFF. CDR3 sequence (DNA): TGTGCCAGCAGCTTAGAGGACAGGGGTGGCACCGGGGAGCTGTTTTTT.

V usage is TRBV7-9 and J usage is TRBJ2-2, with D perhaps given as TRBD1 or TRBD2 (5 bases each). Germline V gives CDR1 SEHNR, CDR2 FQNEAQ (reference sequence). The germline V and J ends were trimmed by 5 bases and 5 bases, with 15 bases remaining between them. This CDR3 comprises 15 residues. This CDR3 reads CASSIRDPVTGELFF. In nucleotides, the CDR3 is TGTGCCAGCAGCATCCGGGACCCGGTTACCGGGGAGCTGTTTTTT. Complete variable domain (other parts from reference TRBV7-9 and TRBJ2-2): DTGVSQNPRHKITKRGQNVTFRCDPISEHNRLYWYRQTLGQGPEFLTYFQNEAQLEKSRLLSDRFSAERPKGSFSTLEIQRTEQGDSAMYLCASSIRDPVTGELFFGEGSRLTVL.

This chain links TRBV9 with TRBJ2-7; 7 bases line up with TRBD2. The germline V gene has CDR1 SGDLS and CDR2 YYNGEE. This CDR3 comprises 15 residues. V lost 2 bases, J lost 4 bases, and 9 bases stayed unmatched. The CDR3 region has the DNA TGTGCCAGCAGCGTTGGCGGGAGATCCCAGTACGAGCAGTACTTC. Protein product: CASSVGGRSQYEQYF.

V gene TRBV7-8 combines with J gene TRBJ2-7; a possible D gene is TRBD2 (7 bases). The CDR3 runs 18 residues. Between the trimmed V and J ends, which lost 5 bases and 4 bases, there was a span of 27 bases. Germline V lookup: CDR1 SGHVS, CDR2 FQNEAQ. The CDR3 nucleotides are TGTGCCAGCAGCCTTACCCCCCGACTAGCCGGGGGCTCTTACGAGCAGTACTTC. It codes for CASSLTPRLAGGSYEQYF.

The rearrangement uses TRBV16 and TRBJ1-2; perhaps TRBD1 as D (5 bases). V lost 2 bases to trimming and J lost 6 bases, with 13 bases between them. CDR3 size: 14 residues. CDR1 and CDR2 from the germline V gene are KGHSY and FQNENV. The CDR3 DNA follows: TGTGCCAGCAGCCAAGATATGTCACAGGATGGCTACACCTTC. This gives the protein CASSQDMSQDGYTF.

This clone showed up just once. The CDR3 spells CASSPEPGPDTQYF. Here the CDR3 DNA reads TGTGCCAGCAGCCCCGAGCCAGGCCCAGATACGCAGTATTTT. This chain connects TRBV9 to TRBJ2-3; D gene ambiguous. The germline V gene has CDR1 SGDLS and CDR2 YYNGEE. The length of the CDR3 is 14 residues. The ends were cut back, 4 bases at V and 4 bases at J, with 13 bases in the middle.

The chain uses TRBV6-5 and TRBJ2-7, with a tentative D call TRBD2 (5 bases). The CDR3 runs 13 residues. Germline CDR1 is MNHEY and CDR2 is SVGAGI. Trimming removed 8 bases from V and 7 bases from J, with 18 bases in between. The CDR3 protein is CASQGSGSGEQYF. The CDR3 region has the DNA TGTGCCAGCCAAGGGTCGGGTTCGGGGGAGCAGTACTTC.

The V call is TRBV6-6, the J call TRBJ2-1; D remains ambiguous. This CDR3 is built from 11 residues. Deletions cut 3 bases from V and 7 bases from J, with 4 bases between. Germline V lookup: CDR1 MNHNY, CDR2 SVGAGI (reference sequence). The CDR3 bases are TGTGCCAGCAGTTATTTAAATGAGCAGTTCTTC. It encodes CASSYLNEQFF.

Only one count was recorded for this clone. The gene calls are TRBV27 and TRBJ2-5, with TRBD2 identical over 10 bases. Germline CDR1 reads MNHEY; CDR2 reads SMNVEV (reference sequence). J was trimmed by 4 bases and V by 6 bases; bases with no gene match: 2. This CDR3 has 13 amino acids. The DNA for the CDR3 is TGTGCCAGCAGCCGGACTAGCGGAGAGACCCAGTACTTC. It is translated as CASSRTSGETQYF.

On this clone: Within the sample, other DNA sequences also encode this same CDR3. The chain uses TRBV5-4 and TRBJ1-5, with D tentatively TRBD1 (5 bases). Per germline, CDR1 SGHNT and CDR2 YYREEE (reference sequence). CDR3 length: 13 residues. V lost 0 bases and J 5 bases, leaving 6 bases between the germline ends. CDR3 bases: TGTGCCAGCAGCTTGGGAGGGGATCAGCCCCAGCATTTT. Protein: CASSLGGDQPQHF.

The chain carries TRBV5-6 and TRBJ1-5, with no clear D. V lost 1 base and J lost 7, with 9 bases in between. The germline V gene has CDR1 SGHDT and CDR2 YYEEEE. This CDR3 region has 13 residues. The CDR3 bases are TGTGCCAGCAGCTTGTTCTCTGGCCAGCCCCAGCATTTT. It specifies CASSLFSGQPQHF. The full variable domain, in which reference TRBV5-6 and TRBJ1-5 provide the parts outside the CDR3, is DAGVTQSPTHLIKTRGQQVTLRCSPKSGHDTVSWYQQALGQGPQFIFQYYEEEERQRGNFPDRFSGHQFPNYSSELNVNALLLGDSALYLCASSLFSGQPQHFGDGTRLSIL.

This chain joins TRBV7-2 and TRBJ2-3; D remains unclear. Germline CDR1 SGHTA, CDR2 FQGNSA. CDR3 length equals 13 residues. With 1 base removed from V and 3 bases from J, the gap between germline ends came to 5 bases. For the CDR3, the DNA is TGTGCCAGCAGCTTAGTAGGGACAGATACGCAGTATTTT. Residues: CASSLVGTDTQYF.

The chain joins TRBV6-5 to TRBJ1-4; D ambiguous. The germline gives CDR1 MNHEY, CDR2 SVGAGI. The CDR3 extends over 13 amino acids. The V and J ends lost 0 bases and 6 bases respectively, with 5 bases between them. The CDR3 spells CASSYSEHEKLFF. The CDR3 nucleotides read TGTGCCAGCAGTTACTCGGAACATGAAAAACTGTTTTTT.

This CDR3 is CATSTSLGLAPTDTQYF. CDR3 bases: TGTGCCACCAGCACCTCCTTGGGACTAGCCCCCACAGATACGCAGTATTTT. V and J are TRBV15 and TRBJ2-3, with 9 bases that match TRBD2. Germline values: CDR1 LNHNV, CDR2 YYDKDF (reference sequence). There are 17 residues in the CDR3. V trimming: 4 bases; J trimming: 2 bases; junction bases outside the gene matches: 10.

This chain connects TRBV29-1 to TRBJ1-3; 8 positions match TRBD1. CDR3 length: 15 residues. Trimming took 6 bases from V and 1 from J; bases not matched to a gene: 8. Germline CDR1 SQVTM, CDR2 ANQGSEA. The CDR3 spells CSVAHQGASGNTIYF. The CDR3 coding sequence is TGCAGCGTCGCCCACCAGGGGGCGTCTGGAAACACCATATATTTT.

The chain has TRBV19 and TRBJ1-5; no definite D call. The germline gives CDR1 LNHDA, CDR2 SQIVND (reference sequence). The CDR3 is made up of 13 amino acids. V was clipped by 7 bases and J by 4 bases, with 11 bases between them. The CDR3 protein is CASNPGSNQPQHF. The CDR3 region has the DNA TGTGCCAGTAATCCCGGGTCTAATCAGCCCCAGCATTTT.

This clone was found once. This sequence joins TRBV9 and TRBJ2-1; 9 nucleotides agree with TRBD2. V lost 0 bases, J lost 4 bases, and 2 bases stayed unmatched. The CDR3 totals 15 residues. Per germline, CDR1 SGDLS and CDR2 YYNGEE. CDR3 loop: CASSVVTSGYNEQFF. CDR3 nucleotide sequence: TGTGCCAGCAGCGTAGTGACTAGCGGATACAATGAGCAGTTCTTC.

This rearrangement joins TRBV10-2 to TRBJ2-7; TRBD1 agrees at 7 bases. CDR3 size: 15 residues. Looked up from germline, CDR1 is WSHSY and CDR2 is SAAADI. The ends lost 6 bases at V and 1 base at J; junction bases unmatched: 9. Here the CDR3 DNA reads TGCGCCAGCAGCGAGCGGACAGGTTGGTCCTACGAGCAGTACTTC. It codes for CASSERTGWSYEQYF.

This rearrangement joins TRBV10-2 to TRBJ1-1; D is perhaps TRBD1 (5 bases). The V end lost 5 bases, the J end lost 3 bases, and 19 bases lay between the germline ends. The CDR3 loop spans 16 amino acids. Looked up from germline, CDR1 is WSHSY and CDR2 is SAAADI. Here the CDR3 DNA reads TGCGCCAGCAGTCTTAGGCAGGACAAGCGGGACACTGAAGCTTTCTTT. This encodes CASSLRQDKRDTEAFF.

The gene calls are TRBV7-9 and TRBJ2-1, with TRBD2 identical over 8 bases. The CDR3 loop spans 14 amino acids. Germline CDR1 SEHNR, CDR2 FQNEAQ (reference sequence). The V and J ends lost 5 bases and 8 bases, in that order; junction bases with no gene match: 8. CDR3 protein: CASSPSGSRDEQFF. CDR3 DNA: TGTGCCAGCAGCCCGAGCGGGAGCAGGGATGAGCAGTTCTTC.

On this clone: Other DNA sequences in this sample translate to the same CDR3. As DNA, the CDR3 is TGTGCCAGCAGTTTATCATCTACCTACGAGCAGTACTTC. Translating it yields CASSLSSTYEQYF. The chain carries TRBV27 and TRBJ2-7; D unresolved. The V and J ends lost 0 bases and 2 bases respectively, with 5 bases between them. The V gene's germline CDR1 is MNHEY and CDR2 SMNVEV (reference sequence). The CDR3 consists of 13 residues.

The rearrangement uses TRBV6-5 and TRBJ2-7; possibly TRBD1 for D (5 bases). CDR1 MNHEY and CDR2 SVGAGI come from the germline V gene. The V and J ends lost 6 bases and 4 bases respectively, with 22 bases between them. CDR3 length: 16 amino acids. For the CDR3, the DNA is TGTGCCAGCAGCTACGAGGTAGGGGCCATCGGATACGAGCAGTACTTC. Translated: CASSYEVGAIGYEQYF.

The V gene is TRBV11-2, the J gene TRBJ2-7; the match to TRBD2 covers 10 bases. This CDR3 is 15 amino acids long. Germline values: CDR1 SGHAT, CDR2 FQNNGV. J was trimmed by 4 bases and V by 2 bases; bases with no gene match: 5. This CDR3 reads CASSLTSGRGYEQYF. The CDR3 nucleotides read TGTGCCAGCAGCTTAACCAGCGGGAGGGGATACGAGCAGTACTTC. Variable domain in full (rest from reference TRBV11-2 and TRBJ2-7): EAGVAQSPRYKIIEKRQSVAFWCNPISGHATLYWYQQILGQGPKLLIQFQNNGVVDDSQLPKDRFSAERLKGVDSTLKIQPAKLEDSAVYLCASSLTSGRGYEQYFGPGTRLTVT.

The chain couples TRBV18 to TRBJ1-1; TRBD1 matches 7 bases. Trimming at V came to 0 bases and at J to 4 bases, leaving 2 bases not matched to a gene. This CDR3 is 14 amino acids long. CDR1 is KGHSH, CDR2 LQKENI, per germline. The CDR3 nucleotides are TGTGCCAGCTCACCACCGCCAGGGGGCACTGAAGCTTTCTTT. Protein product: CASSPPPGGTEAFF.